The clone carrying this T cell receptor beta chain was counted once. CDR1 and CDR2 from the germline V gene are SGHRS and YFSETQ. This CDR3 is built from 16 residues. The V end was cut by 0 bases, the J end by 0 bases, with 13 bases between. Sequenced by immunoSEQ multiplex PCR; TCRdb stores in-frame clones only, minus some. The data contain approximately 84,000 clones, roughly 98% of them singletons. The sample is drawn from a study of technical replicates of blood from a few donors. This clonotype was obtained from a human donor in good health. The rearrangement joins TRBV5-1 to TRBJ2-7; D is possibly TRBD1 (6 bases). Sample: T cells isolated from PBMCs. CDR3 coding DNA: TGCGCCAGCAGCTTGGGACGCGGACAGAGCTCCTACGAGCAGTACTTC. It encodes CASSLGRGQSSYEQYF.